This TCR beta chain was sequenced during a study of regulatory T cells in long-lasting Graves disease. Time point of the sample: newly diagnosed GD, antithyroid drugs for less than 3 months. From RNA extracted from PBMCs, the TCR library was made. This clonotype was counted between two and nine times. Its antigen is not identified. The CDR3 has 13 amino acids. CDR1 and CDR2 from the germline V gene are MNHNS and SASEGT. Trimming cost V 7 bases and J 7 bases; bases outside gene matches: 4. Study outcomes and limitations: Persistent disease preferred TRBV28, TRBJ1-2 and TRBJ2-5; new disease, TRBV20-1 and TRBJ2-1.

With iRepertoire HTBI primers and Arm-PCR of CDR3 regions, TCR beta libraries were built. As handled by the study authors: Throughout the samples, researchers identified some 62 TRBV and around 15 TRBJ segments. TCRdb re-analysed the multiplex PCR reads in MiXCR, keeping a single row per CDR3 protein. The V and J calls were determined by TCRdb, not by the authors. The sample consists of some 460,000 distinct CDR3 sequences, roughly 15% of them appearing once. These data are also associated with another study on T cells in Graves' hyperthyroidism and ophthalmopathy.

This chain uses TRBV6-1 with TRBJ1-4, with 9 nucleotides matching TRBD1. The sample was peripheral blood mononuclear cells (PBMCs), taken at new diagnosis, from a patient treated with antithyroid drugs. The source is a man aged 35-49 years with Graves disease. The CDR3 loop reads CASIGTGSEKLFF. The DNA of the CDR3 is TGTGCCAGCATCGGGACAGGGAGTGAAAAACTGTTTTTT.